Listed here is a single T cell receptor beta chain. The sample holds a few counts of this clonotype. No antigen is known for it. No base quality values were provided; no much bigger clone lies one nucleotide off. This record comes from a study of blood T cells in healthy people across ages (dated by TCRdb to between 2015 and 2016). In the study overall: In model experiments, template switching captured about one uniquely barcoded TCR beta cDNA molecule for every two T cells. Age-related changes in TCR beta repertoire diversity were measured in the study by deep sequencing normalized with unique cDNA molecular identifiers. Donors were grouped into four age groups: young (average approximately 16 years), middle-aged (roughly 40), aged (around 66) and long-lived (roughly 80). To avoid experimental bias, donors of different ages were randomly spread across the sequencing lanes. Using the same blood draw, the study looked at two additional independent replicas of 1 million unique cDNA reads for two donors, one aged 18 to 30 and the other aged 80 or older. Beyond this particular receptor, the publication reports: Because profiling used bulk unsorted PBMCs, naive and antigen-experienced compartments could not be compared conclusively. The long-lived group showed more naive CD4+ T cells, fewer expanded clones and increased TCR diversity than the aged group, suggesting age selection. The CMV infection status of donors was not known, potentially confounding age-related changes in expanded clonotypes. Observed TCR beta diversity correlated strongly with the percentage of naive T cells measured by flow cytometry. Observed TCR beta diversity per million T cells fell roughly linearly with age, and a significant reduction was already apparent by age around 39. Estimates of total diversity from one million sequenced T cells were regarded as lower bounds and underestimates.

The 40 or so donors, aged about 6 to 95 years, were systemically healthy Caucasian individuals from Russia. Each donor gave about 9.7 milliliters of peripheral blood, drawn into EDTA-treated Vacutainer tubes. Ficoll-Paque density-gradient centrifugation was used to isolate PBMCs, with at least 6 million per sample. Total RNA was extracted from PBMCs with Trizol reagent, with at least 5.5 micrograms obtained per sample. For every donor, an aliquot of PBMCs went through flow cytometry to measure the percentages of naive CD45RAhigh/CD27high T cells. Library prep was done by 5' RACE. Sequencing instrument: Illumina HiSeq 2500. The second PCR ran for about 6 to 11 cycles and used a J-beta primer mix along with a sample-barcoded 5' primer. A unique molecular identifier was introduced onto each TCR beta cDNA molecule by a template-switch 5' adaptor carrying 12 random nucleotides. Each sample yielded at least 3 million CDR3-containing paired-end reads. The Mint cDNA synthesis kit, primed by a TRBC-specific oligonucleotide, was used to synthesize first-strand cDNA from all RNA. Following uracil-DNA glycosylase treatment, a first 18-cycle PCR with universal primers M1SS and BC2_uni_R was performed on all cDNA. Concerning the study's data processing: For normalization, 1 million high-quality reads, each with a distinct molecular identifier, were randomly selected from each sample. Reads with shared molecular identifiers were discarded instead of being binned into consensus sequences. MiTCR, run with a Q25 quality threshold and the strictest error-elimination algorithm, handled CDR3 identification, clonotype clustering and error correction. A nonparametric unseen species model using Euler transformation provided a lower-bound estimate of total TCR beta diversity. TCRdb itself trimmed the public reads at Q25 with fastp, ran MiXCR and retained productive beta chains. A single entry per CDR3 protein holds the most common genes and DNA from its merged rows. TCRdb, not the authors, supplied the V and J calls. In all, the sample holds over 1,200,000 distinct CDR3 sequences, and around 59% of those were seen once. The ten largest account for approximately 7% of the sample.

The CDR3 sequence holds 15 residues, the cysteine and phenylalanine included. The only DNA kept is the CDR3, 45 bases in frame from the first base. V loses 4 bases, J loses 4 bases, and the germline ends lie 16 bases apart. From the germline V gene (reference sequence), CDR1 is SEHNR and CDR2 is FQNEAQ. Sequencing was done on a sample of blood. The clonotype originates from a man aged 18 to 29 in good health. This sequence uses TRBV7-9 and TRBJ2-5; perhaps TRBD1 is the D gene, with 6 bases matching. The CDR3 reads as follows: CASSSRQELAETQYF. The nucleotide sequence reads TGTGCCAGCAGCTCCCGACAGGAGTTAGCAGAGACCCAGTACTTC.